This paragraph covers one T cell receptor (beta chain) sequence. The data were obtained in a study of blood T cell repertoires in COVID-19. The wider study: Nucleic acid was either cDNA or gDNA, and it came from T cells, B-cell-depleted T cells, or PBMCs.

The CDR3 consists of 14 residues. V dropped 5 bases and J dropped 6 bases, with 17 bases sitting between them. Germline assignment: CDR1 MNHEY and CDR2 SVGAGI. This table comes from immunoSEQ multiplex PCR, and its TCRdb copy is limited to in-frame clones, with some not included. The top ten hold around 5.8% of the sample, which has about 300,000 clones, 85% to 90% seen once. The receptor comes from a woman aged 45-60 years with COVID-19, enrolled during active disease. V gene TRBV6-5 combines with J gene TRBJ2-7, with D maybe TRBD1 (5 bases). The source material was peripheral blood. Here the CDR3 reads CASSTLAGQVEQYF. The DNA of the CDR3 is TGTGCCAGCAGTACACTTGCAGGGCAGGTCGAGCAGTACTTC.